This entry describes one T cell receptor (beta chain). In the authors' methods: Amplified reference gene primers provided the basis for estimating nucleated cell counts. Produced via immunoSEQ multiplex PCR; TCRdb's table is partial and in-frame only. That table supplies the V and J calls and clone size; D and trimming were determined from the DNA. The data hold under 250,000 clones, with under 90% observed a single time. Deletions cut 0 bases from V and 0 bases from J, with 8 bases between. CDR1 is SGHTA, CDR2 FQGNSA, per germline. The CDR3 totals 15 residues. These data originate in a study of blood T cell repertoires in COVID-19. Study overall: The origin of the acute and convalescent COVID-19 samples was the United States, Italy and Spain. T cells, B-cell-depleted T cells, or PBMCs supplied cDNA or gDNA.

The TCR comes from a man in his 60s who had recovered from COVID-19. The chain employs TRBV7-2 and TRBJ1-1, with TRBD1 as a possible D gene (5 bases). The sequenced sample was peripheral blood. CDR3 bases: TGTGCCAGCAGCTTAGCCAGGGCCCTGAACACTGAAGCTTTCTTT. It specifies CASSLARALNTEAFF.